Below are 8 T cell receptor beta chains sequenced from a single sample in a study of T cell responses to AZD1222 COVID-19 vaccine. The data were produced by immunoSEQ multiplex PCR, yet TCRdb's version contains in-frame clones alone and is incomplete. The data show 170,000 or so clones, with approximately 93% seen just once and around 0.9% held by the top ten. Sequencing used peripheral blood, obtained on day 0 of AZD1222 vaccination. The source of these receptors is an adult in good health.

V gene TRBV6-5 combines with J gene TRBJ2-2; D not certain. The CDR3 has 12 amino acids. The V gene lost 4 bases and the J gene lost 4 bases, with 4 bases spanning the gap. CDR1 is MNHEY and CDR2 is SVGAGI in the germline V gene. The CDR3 here is CASSWTTGELFF. CDR3 bases: TGTGCCAGCAGTTGGACCACCGGGGAGCTGTTTTTT.

This chain uses TRBV9 with TRBJ2-3; D remains ambiguous. With 0 bases removed from V and 5 bases from J, the gap between germline ends came to 7 bases. CDR1 and CDR2 from the germline V gene are SGDLS and YYNGEE. This CDR3 region has 13 residues. CDR3 sequence: CASSVGARDTQYF. Here the CDR3 DNA reads TGTGCCAGCAGCGTAGGGGCGAGAGATACGCAGTATTTT.

The chain carries TRBV12-3 or TRBV12-4 and TRBJ2-5, with 8 bases identical to TRBD1. This CDR3 has 13 residues. The V gene end was trimmed by 5 bases and the J gene end by 7 bases; junction bases not matched to a gene: 6. The CDR3 bases are TGTGCCAGCAGTCAGACAGGGGTTGGGACCCAGTACTTC. It is translated as CASSQTGVGTQYF.

The V and J genes are TRBV9 and TRBJ1-2; D possibly corresponds to TRBD1 (5 bases). The length of the CDR3 is 15 residues. The germline V and J ends were trimmed by 3 bases and 7 bases, with 19 bases remaining between them. Germline V lookup: CDR1 SGDLS, CDR2 YYNGEE. As DNA, the CDR3 is TGTGCCAGCAGCGCTATGACAGCGTCGAAGGCTGGCTACACCTTC. It is translated as CASSAMTASKAGYTF. Variable domain in full (rest from reference TRBV9 and TRBJ1-2): DSGVTQTPKHLITATGQRVTLRCSPRSGDLSVYWYQQSLDQGLQFLIQYYNGEERAKGNILERFSAQQFPDLHSELNLSSLELGDSALYFCASSAMTASKAGYTFGSGTRLTVV.

The chain employs TRBV15 and TRBJ1-4; 10 nucleotides match TRBD1. V was pared by 5 bases and J by 7 bases, with 7 bases of the junction left unmatched. CDR1 LNHNV and CDR2 YYDKDF come from the germline V gene (reference sequence). The CDR3 spans 15 residues. CDR3 in DNA: TGTGCCACCAGCCTCGGACAGGGGGGTCCTGAAAAACTGTTTTTT. Translation gives CATSLGQGGPEKLFF.

This chain connects TRBV3-1 (or the pseudogene TRBV3-2) to TRBJ1-2; no firm D call. The CDR3 is 12 amino acids. CDR1 LGHDT and CDR2 YNNKEL come from the germline V gene (reference sequence). Between the trimmed V and J ends, which lost 1 base and 13 bases, there was a span of 13 bases. The CDR3 region is CASSQVASVRTF. The CDR3 DNA is TGTGCCAGCAGCCAAGTTGCATCGGTTCGCACCTTC.

This chain connects TRBV18 to TRBJ1-3, with 9 bases aligning to TRBD1. Per germline, CDR1 KGHSH and CDR2 LQKENI. Trimming removed 4 bases from V and 0 bases from J; junction bases left unmatched: 4. The CDR3 is 16 residues long. CDR3 protein: CASSRDRADSGNTIYF. The CDR3, as DNA: TGTGCCAGCTCACGGGACAGGGCCGACTCTGGAAACACCATATATTTT.

The chain links TRBV19 to TRBJ1-6; weak D call: TRBD1 (6 bases). V was cut by 7 bases and J by 7 bases, with 14 bases left in between. Looked up from germline, CDR1 is LNHDA and CDR2 is SQIVND (reference sequence). There are 14 residues in the CDR3. CDR3 DNA: TGTGCCAGTACTTATGGGGGGCTGAATTCACCCCTCCACTTT. Its protein product is CASTYGGLNSPLHF.